This TCR beta chain came from a study of blood T cell repertoires in COVID-19. This clone was seen only once. The cohort comprised adults aged about 18 to 100 years residing in approximately 25 US areas. Data came from immunoSEQ multiplex PCR; TCRdb stores just in-frame clones and leaves some out. This repertoire shows fewer than 350,000 clones, more than 70% found once; its top ten account for roughly 2%. From germline, CDR1 is SNHLY and CDR2 FYNNEI. This CDR3 contains 15 residues. The V end was cut by 0 bases, the J end by 7 bases, with 12 bases between. Sequenced input: PBMCs or T cells enriched from blood (not recorded which). This receptor was taken from a woman aged 55-69 years in a cohort exposed to, infected with or recovered from COVID-19 (not recorded which). The chain is built from TRBV2 and TRBJ1-4, with D tentatively TRBD1 (5 bases). In DNA form, the CDR3 reads TGTGCCAGCAGTGAAGCTGGAGGGGTCGGTGAAAAACTGTTTTTT. Its protein is CASSEAGGVGEKLFF.